A single sample is the source of the 21 T cell receptor beta chains below, sequenced in a study of T cell responses to AZD1222 COVID-19 vaccine. TCRdb keeps only in-frame clones here, not all; method: immunoSEQ multiplex PCR. This table has 120,000 to 150,000 clones, roughly 92% appearing once. The specimen was peripheral blood, collected 28 days after the second AZD1222 dose. Receptor source: an adult who received the AZD1222 COVID-19 vaccine.

This clone was seen just once. The chain is built from TRBV7-9 and TRBJ2-2, with D tentatively TRBD1 or TRBD2 (7 bases each). The CDR3 runs to 17 residues. V lost 5 bases, J lost 3 bases, and 19 bases lay in between. The germline V gene encodes CDR1 SEHNR and CDR2 FQNEAQ (reference sequence). The CDR3 protein is CASSQGGTPRDTGELFF. CDR3 coding DNA: TGTGCCAGCAGCCAGGGGGGGACACCTCGTGACACCGGGGAGCTGTTTTTT.

The genes are TRBV18 and TRBJ1-1, with 9 nucleotides matching TRBD1. The CDR3 spans 15 residues. V shed 5 bases, J shed 4 bases, and the junction held 8 bases outside the gene matches. Germline lookup yields CDR1 KGHSH and CDR2 LQKENI. The CDR3: CASSSRDRAGTEAFF. In nucleotides, the CDR3 is TGTGCCAGCTCATCCCGGGACAGGGCTGGCACTGAAGCTTTCTTT.

The chain has TRBV18 and TRBJ2-7; D might be TRBD1 (6 bases). The V gene's germline CDR1 is KGHSH and CDR2 LQKENI. Trimming removed 4 bases from V and 1 base from J, with 14 bases in between. The CDR3 has 15 amino acids. CDR3 DNA: TGTGCCAGCTCACTTACCGGGACACAGTCCTACGAGCAGTACTTC. As protein: CASSLTGTQSYEQYF.

The rearrangement links TRBV28 to TRBJ1-5; tentative D call: TRBD1 (5 bases). Looked up from germline, CDR1 is MDHEN and CDR2 is SYDVKM. Trimming removed 3 bases at V and 4 bases at J, with 13 bases between. CDR3 size: 15 residues. CDR3 DNA: TGTGCCAGCAGTTTTGTCCGCAGGGCAAATCAGCCCCAGCATTTT. It translates to CASSFVRRANQPQHF.

The chain has TRBV5-6 and TRBJ2-1, with 8 bases that match TRBD2. This CDR3 contains 19 residues. From germline, CDR1 is SGHDT and CDR2 YYEEEE. V lost 1 base to trimming and J lost 3 bases; unmatched junction nucleotides: 15. DNA for the CDR3: TGTGCCAGCAGCTTGCCACCGGGACTAGTATTGGGGTTCTACAATGAGCAGTTCTTC. Encoded protein: CASSLPPGLVLGFYNEQFF.

The gene calls are TRBV5-5 and TRBJ2-7; TRBD1 matches at 7 bases. This CDR3 has 15 amino acids. The trim removed 0 bases at V and 1 base at J, leaving 4 bases unmatched. Germline V gene sequence: CDR1 SGHKS, CDR2 YYEKEE (reference sequence). Written as DNA, the CDR3 is TGTGCCAGCAGCTTGGATCCGGGACAGTCCTACGAGCAGTACTTC. It encodes CASSLDPGQSYEQYF.

The chain combines TRBV14 with TRBJ1-6; possible D gene TRBD1, 5 bases. The CDR3 length is 16 residues. V was clipped by 5 bases and J by 7 bases, with 18 bases between them. Per the germline V gene, CDR1 is SGHDN and CDR2 is FVKESK. The CDR3 DNA follows: TGTGCCAGCAGCAGGGGACCGGTTAACTCAAATTCACCCCTCCACTTT. Translation: CASSRGPVNSNSPLHF.

This sequence joins TRBV21-1 and TRBJ1-1; the DNA was not compared with TRBD1, the D call given in the table. TRBV21-1 is a recognized pseudogene. The CDR3 contains 17 residues. The CDR3 DNA reads as TGTGCCAGCCCCAACCTTAAGACAGGGGGAAGATGGGCTCGAGCTTTCTTT. Amino acids: CASPNLKTGGRWARAFF.

The chain is built from TRBV5-1 and TRBJ2-4; D is uncertain. V was cut by 5 bases and J by 8 bases, with 17 bases left in between. The CDR3 is made up of 14 amino acids. CDR1 SGHRS and CDR2 YFSETQ come from the germline V gene. CDR3 nucleotide sequence: TGCGCCAGCAGATTCACGACGGGTGGGGACATTCAGTACTTC. Translated, it gives CASRFTTGGDIQYF.

The chain combines TRBV2 with TRBJ1-1; D gene ambiguous. The CDR3 consists of 14 residues. The V gene lost 2 bases and the J gene lost 1 base, with 8 bases spanning the gap. Germline V gene sequence: CDR1 SNHLY, CDR2 FYNNEI. The CDR3 nucleotides read TGTGCCAGCAGTGAAAGTTTTAAGAACACTGAAGCTTTCTTT. Translated, it gives CASSESFKNTEAFF.

The chain uses TRBV3-1 (or the pseudogene TRBV3-2) and TRBJ2-5; D not resolved. CDR3 length: 12 amino acids. V was clipped by 2 bases and J by 4 bases, with 5 bases between them. Germline V lookup: CDR1 LGHDT, CDR2 YNNKEL (reference sequence). The CDR3 loop reads CASSQTAETQYF. CDR3 nucleotide sequence: TGTGCCAGCAGCCAAACTGCAGAGACCCAGTACTTC.

The chain uses TRBV10-1 and TRBJ1-1; D uncertain. CDR1 is WNHNN, CDR2 SYGVQD, per germline (reference sequence). The CDR3 sequence is 14 residues long. With 7 bases removed from V and 6 bases from J, the gap between germline ends came to 18 bases. This CDR3 is CASTSRRESAEAFF. The CDR3 DNA reads TGCGCCAGCACCTCGCGCCGGGAAAGCGCTGAAGCTTTCTTT.

The chain employs TRBV28 and TRBJ1-5; 8 positions agree with TRBD1. The CDR3 has 14 residues. Germline lookup yields CDR1 MDHEN and CDR2 SYDVKM. The V segment lost 6 bases and the J segment 7 bases; nucleotides outside the gene matches: 8. CDR3 sequence reads: CASSPLGQGQPQHF. The CDR3 region has the DNA TGTGCCAGCAGCCCACTAGGACAGGGCCAGCCCCAGCATTTT.

The J gene is TRBJ2-3, the V gene TRBV28, with unresolved D. Germline V gene data show CDR1 as MDHEN and CDR2 as SYDVKM. Trimming cost V 4 bases and J 3 bases, with 17 bases left between them. The CDR3 loop spans 16 amino acids. CDR3 region: CASSSVARPFTDTQYF. DNA of the CDR3: TGTGCCAGCAGTTCCGTGGCCCGACCATTTACAGATACGCAGTATTTT. Combining the CDR3 with reference TRBV28 and TRBJ2-3 gives the whole variable domain DVKVTQSSRYLVKRTGEKVFLECVQDMDHENMFWYRQDPGLGLRLIYFSYDVKMKEKGDIPEGYSVSREKKERFSLILESASTNQTSMYLCASSSVARPFTDTQYFGPGTRLTVL.

This sequence joins TRBV5-1 and TRBJ1-1, with 9 positions matching TRBD1. J lost 0 bases, V lost 3 bases, and 6 bases had no gene match. Germline CDR1 is SGHRS and CDR2 is YFSETQ. The CDR3 contains 16 residues. CDR3 protein: CASSSRTGAVNTEAFF. The CDR3 DNA follows: TGCGCCAGCAGCTCGCGGACAGGGGCTGTGAACACTGAAGCTTTCTTT.

This chain uses TRBV28 with TRBJ1-1, with unresolved D. The V end lost 6 bases, the J end lost 1 base, and 6 bases lay between the germline ends. Germline CDR1 and CDR2: MDHEN and SYDVKM. The CDR3 contains 12 residues. CDR3 sequence reads: CASRSPNTEAFF. Written as DNA, the CDR3 is TGTGCCAGCAGGAGCCCGAACACTGAAGCTTTCTTT.

The chain couples TRBV13 to TRBJ1-1; perhaps TRBD1 as D (5 bases). The CDR3 extends over 13 amino acids. Germline V lookup: CDR1 PRHDT, CDR2 FYEKMQ (reference sequence). Deletions cut 0 bases from V and 4 bases from J, with 6 bases between. DNA for the CDR3: TGTGCCAGCAGCTTAGGTGGGGGCACTGAAGCTTTCTTT. Its protein product is CASSLGGGTEAFF.

This sequence joins TRBV10-2 and TRBJ1-2; TRBD1 matches 7 bases. V lost 4 bases, J lost 5 bases, and 4 bases stayed unmatched. Per germline, CDR1 WSHSY and CDR2 SAAADI. This CDR3 region has 13 residues. The CDR3 sequence is CASSGTGYYGYTF. The CDR3 DNA follows: TGCGCCAGCAGTGGGACAGGATATTATGGCTACACCTTC.

J is TRBJ1-4 and V is TRBV2; the D is unclear. This CDR3 is 12 amino acids long. The V end was cut by 9 bases, the J end by 10 bases, with 15 bases between. CDR1 is SNHLY and CDR2 is FYNNEI in the germline V gene. The CDR3 loop is CASRAQEAKLFF. Here the CDR3 DNA reads TGTGCCAGTAGGGCCCAAGAGGCAAAACTGTTTTTT. The full variable domain, completed using reference TRBV2 and TRBJ1-4, is EPEVTQTPSHQVTQMGQEVILRCVPISNHLYFYWYRQILGQKVEFLVSFYNNEISEKSEIFDDQFSVERPDGSNFTLKIRSTKLEDSAMYFCASRAQEAKLFFGSGTQLSVL.

This sequence joins TRBV28 and TRBJ2-7; 8 bases match TRBD1. The ends lost 4 bases at V and 3 bases at J; junction bases unmatched: 5. CDR1 is MDHEN and CDR2 is SYDVKM in the germline V gene. The CDR3 is made up of 14 amino acids. The CDR3 is CASSSRDRSYEQYV. DNA of the CDR3: TGTGCCAGCAGTTCAAGGGACAGGAGCTACGAGCAGTACGTC.

V gene TRBV7-9 combines with J gene TRBJ2-1; 9 bases match TRBD2. Germline V gives CDR1 SEHNR, CDR2 FQNEAQ (reference sequence). The length of the CDR3 is 15 residues. V shed 4 bases, J shed 3 bases, and the junction held 4 bases outside the gene matches. This CDR3 is CASSSLAGSYNEQFF. CDR3 nucleotide sequence: TGTGCCAGCAGCTCTCTAGCGGGAAGCTACAATGAGCAGTTCTTC.